These 23 T cell receptor beta chains share one sample of origin, sequenced in a study of control samples from healthy donors and cancer patients. This table comes from immunoSEQ multiplex PCR, and its TCRdb copy is limited to in-frame clones, with some not included. This sample has around 200,000 clones, with about nine tenths found just once. The sample consisted of blood. The receptors here all came from a woman in her 30s in good health.

This clone was counted only a few times. The chain carries TRBV4-2 and TRBJ2-3, with 12 bases that match TRBD2. V dropped 4 bases and J dropped 4; count of bases not matched to a gene: 3. Germline CDR1 is LGHNA and CDR2 is YNFKEQ. The CDR3 consists of 15 residues. The CDR3 DNA reads as TGTGCCAGCAGCCCGACTAGCGGGAGCGCAGATACGCAGTATTTT. Encoded protein: CASSPTSGSADTQYF.

The gene calls are TRBV6-2 or TRBV6-3 and TRBJ1-5; D uncertain. Trimming pared 2 bases from V and 5 bases from J, leaving 10 bases between. Germline V gene data show CDR1 as MNHEY and CDR2 as SVGEGT. The CDR3 totals 14 residues. DNA for the CDR3: TGTGCCAGCAGTTACCAGGAACGGTATCAGCCCCAGCATTTT. Encoded protein: CASSYQERYQPQHF.

V usage is TRBV5-6 and J usage is TRBJ2-2; D is unresolved. The CDR3 runs 14 residues. V dropped 1 base and J dropped 3 bases, with 7 bases sitting between them. Germline CDR1 SGHDT, CDR2 YYEEEE. The CDR3 reads CASSLSLYTGELFF. CDR3 sequence (DNA): TGTGCCAGCAGCTTGTCCCTCTACACCGGGGAGCTGTTTTTT.

The chain employs TRBV7-2 and TRBJ2-1; TRBD2 agrees at 12 bases. This CDR3 spans 17 amino acids. Germline trimming cut 4 bases from V and 4 bases from J; bases unmatched to any gene: 8. Germline V gene sequence: CDR1 SGHTA, CDR2 FQGNSA. The DNA of the CDR3 is TGTGCCAGCAGCTCAACAGGGCTAGCGGGAGGGTACAATGAGCAGTTCTTC. Translation: CASSSTGLAGGYNEQFF. Full variable domain (remainder filled in from reference TRBV7-2 and TRBJ2-1): GAGVSQSPSNKVTEKGKDVELRCDPISGHTALYWYRQSLGQGLEFLIYFQGNSAPDKSGLPSDRFSAERTGGSVSTLTIQRTQQEDSAVYLCASSSTGLAGGYNEQFFGPGTRLTVL.

The rearrangement uses TRBV30 and TRBJ1-1; D unclear. The V and J ends lost 0 bases and 0 bases respectively, with 5 bases between them. The CDR3 is 13 amino acids. The germline V gene has CDR1 GTSNPN and CDR2 SVGIG (reference sequence). CDR3 protein: CAWSVSMNTEAFF. CDR3 DNA sequence: TGTGCCTGGAGTGTCTCCATGAACACTGAAGCTTTCTTT.

The rearrangement joins TRBV7-3 to TRBJ1-1; tentatively, D is TRBD1 (5 bases). The CDR3 has 11 residues. V gave up 5 bases and J gave up 8 bases, with 9 bases separating them. The germline V gene has CDR1 SGHTA and CDR2 FQGTGA. Here the CDR3 reads CASSHRSEAFF. In nucleotides, the CDR3 is TGTGCCAGCAGCCACAGGAGCGAAGCTTTCTTT.

V usage is TRBV10-1 and J usage is TRBJ2-4; D uncertain. V lost 2 bases to trimming and J lost 0 bases, with 14 bases between them. This CDR3 has 17 residues. The germline V gene has CDR1 WNHNN and CDR2 SYGVQD (reference sequence). The chain's CDR3 is CASSEPILGLAKNIQYF. The CDR3 nucleotides read TGCGCCAGCAGTGAGCCGATCCTAGGCTTAGCCAAAAACATTCAGTACTTC.

The chain couples TRBV28 to TRBJ1-3; no reliable D call. The CDR3 has 15 amino acids. Germline CDR1 and CDR2: MDHEN and SYDVKM. Trimming pared 1 base from V and 2 bases from J, leaving 9 bases between. CDR3 bases: TGTGCCAGCAGTTTATCTGGGGTAGCTGGAAACACCATATATTTT. It yields the protein CASSLSGVAGNTIYF.

This clone has more than one count but fewer than ten. Other DNA variants within this sample encode the same CDR3. This chain uses TRBV6-2 or TRBV6-3 with TRBJ1-5; 7 nucleotides agree with TRBD1. V shed 2 bases, J shed 4 bases, and the junction held 2 bases outside the gene matches. Germline V CDR1 and CDR2: MNHEY, SVGEGT. The CDR3 is 14 amino acids. The CDR3 DNA is TGTGCCAGCAGTTACGGGACAGAGAATCAGCCCCAGCATTTT. Protein sequence: CASSYGTENQPQHF.

The J gene is TRBJ2-7, the V gene TRBV3-1 (or the pseudogene TRBV3-2), with a tentative D call TRBD1 (5 bases). The V gene lost 0 bases and the J gene lost 0 bases, with 6 bases spanning the gap. CDR1 and CDR2 from the germline V gene are LGHDT and YNNKEL (reference sequence). The CDR3 sequence is 14 residues long. The CDR3 region is CASSQEDSSYEQYF. Written as DNA, the CDR3 is TGTGCCAGCAGCCAAGAAGACAGCTCCTACGAGCAGTACTTC.

The chain combines TRBV10-1 with TRBJ1-5, with 7 nucleotides matching TRBD1. Germline loops: CDR1 WNHNN, CDR2 SYGVQD (reference sequence). V shed 0 bases, J shed 6 bases, and the junction held 8 bases outside the gene matches. CDR3 length equals 16 residues. The CDR3 region has the DNA TGCGCCAGCAGTGAGTCGGAAGAGGGGGCGGGTCAGCCCCAGCATTTT. Translating gives CASSESEEGAGQPQHF.

The chain couples TRBV6-5 to TRBJ2-3; 11 nucleotides align to TRBD2. The CDR3 spans 15 residues. Germline trimming cut 5 bases from V and 4 bases from J; bases unmatched to any gene: 5. In germline, CDR1 is MNHEY, CDR2 SVGAGI. As DNA, the CDR3 is TGTGCCAGCAGTCCTAGCGGGGGGTTCTCAGATACGCAGTATTTT. Its protein product is CASSPSGGFSDTQYF.

As regards this clone: The sample carries other DNA sequences with the same CDR3. This chain joins TRBV18 and TRBJ1-4; 11 bases map to TRBD1. V shed 6 bases, J shed 7 bases, and the junction held 4 bases outside the gene matches. Germline V gives CDR1 KGHSH, CDR2 LQKENI. The CDR3 totals 14 residues. The CDR3 DNA sequence: TGTGCCAGCTCCCCCGGGACAGGGGGTGAAAAACTGTTTTTT. Protein sequence: CASSPGTGGEKLFF.

The chain has TRBV25-1 and TRBJ1-5; 10 bases match TRBD1. V shed 4 bases and J 1 base; nucleotides not matched to a gene: 1. The CDR3 loop spans 15 amino acids. CDR1 is MGHDK and CDR2 is SYGVNS in the germline V gene. CDR3 in amino acids: CASSGDRGSNQPQHF. The CDR3 region has the DNA TGTGCCAGCAGTGGGGACAGGGGCAGCAATCAGCCCCAGCATTTT.

The CDR3 DNA reads TGTGCCAGTAGTATACTGGGGAGCTCTGGAAACACCATATATTTT. The encoded protein is CASSILGSSGNTIYF. The chain has TRBV19 and TRBJ1-3; D remains unclear. V was clipped by 2 bases and J by 0 bases, with 8 bases between them. Germline CDR1 is LNHDA and CDR2 is SQIVND (reference sequence). This CDR3 spans 15 amino acids.

On this clone: Within the sample, other DNA sequences also encode this same CDR3. V gene TRBV6-4 combines with J gene TRBJ2-3; D is ambiguous. V lost 3 bases and J 0 bases, leaving 4 bases between the germline ends. Per germline, CDR1 MRHNA and CDR2 SNTAGT. The CDR3 runs 13 residues. The CDR3 spells CASSEGSTDTQYF. The DNA for the CDR3 is TGTGCCAGCAGTGAAGGTAGCACAGATACGCAGTATTTT.

This chain joins TRBV9 and TRBJ2-3; 8 positions match TRBD2. The CDR3 consists of 16 residues. After removal of 0 bases from V and 4 bases from J, the junction contained 7 bases not matched to a gene. Germline assignment: CDR1 SGDLS and CDR2 YYNGEE. The CDR3: CASSVEGAGGPDTQYF. The CDR3 nucleotides read TGTGCCAGCAGCGTAGAAGGTGCGGGAGGTCCAGATACGCAGTATTTT.

J is TRBJ2-1 and V is TRBV11-2; weak D call: TRBD2 (6 bases). V was clipped by 0 bases and J by 0 bases, with 6 bases between them. Germline loops: CDR1 SGHAT, CDR2 FQNNGV. The CDR3 is 15 residues long. The CDR3 DNA reads TGTGCCAGCAGCTTAGACGGGAGCTCCTACAATGAGCAGTTCTTC. Translated: CASSLDGSSYNEQFF.

V gene TRBV11-3 combines with J gene TRBJ2-1, with TRBD2 identical over 11 bases. Germline trimming cut 5 bases from V and 2 bases from J; bases unmatched to any gene: 2. The V gene's germline CDR1 is SGHNT and CDR2 YENEEA. The CDR3 contains 15 residues. The CDR3 loop is CASSVAGGPYNEQFF. CDR3 bases: TGTGCCAGCAGCGTAGCGGGAGGGCCCTACAATGAGCAGTTCTTC.

The genes are TRBV7-3 and TRBJ1-6; 10 bases line up with TRBD1. J lost 6 bases, V lost 6 bases, and 5 bases had no gene match. The length of the CDR3 is 15 residues. In germline, CDR1 is SGHTA, CDR2 FQGTGA. CDR3 nucleotide sequence: TGTGCCAGCAGGGCAGACAGGGGGCCTAATTCACCCCTCCACTTT. This gives the protein CASRADRGPNSPLHF.

The sample holds one count of this clone. This chain joins TRBV21-1 and TRBJ1-5; the table's TRBD1 call for D was not verified on the DNA. TRBV21-1 is annotated as a pseudogene. This CDR3 contains 17 residues. The CDR3 nucleotides are TGTGCCAGCAGCAAGAACAAAGACAGGGGTTACAATCAGCCCCAGCATTTT. This sequence encodes CASSKNKDRGYNQPQHF.

Comments on this clone: The same CDR3 is also encoded by other DNA sequences in this sample. The chain employs TRBV7-8 and TRBJ2-3; perhaps TRBD2 as D (6 bases). The CDR3 sequence is 13 residues long. V lost 1 base and J 4 bases, leaving 6 bases between the germline ends. CDR1 is SGHVS and CDR2 is FQNEAQ in the germline V gene. CDR3 coding DNA: TGTGCCAGCAGCTTAGGGGGGGCAGATACGCAGTATTTT. Encoded protein: CASSLGGADTQYF.

This chain joins TRBV12-5 and TRBJ2-1; 13 bases line up with TRBD2. The trim removed 6 bases at V and 9 bases at J, leaving 14 bases unmatched. The germline V gene encodes CDR1 LGHNT and CDR2 FRNRAP. CDR3 size: 17 residues. CDR3 protein: CASGTELAGGPGSEQFF. CDR3 nucleotides: TGTGCTAGTGGAACCGAACTAGCGGGGGGGCCTGGGAGTGAGCAGTTCTTC.